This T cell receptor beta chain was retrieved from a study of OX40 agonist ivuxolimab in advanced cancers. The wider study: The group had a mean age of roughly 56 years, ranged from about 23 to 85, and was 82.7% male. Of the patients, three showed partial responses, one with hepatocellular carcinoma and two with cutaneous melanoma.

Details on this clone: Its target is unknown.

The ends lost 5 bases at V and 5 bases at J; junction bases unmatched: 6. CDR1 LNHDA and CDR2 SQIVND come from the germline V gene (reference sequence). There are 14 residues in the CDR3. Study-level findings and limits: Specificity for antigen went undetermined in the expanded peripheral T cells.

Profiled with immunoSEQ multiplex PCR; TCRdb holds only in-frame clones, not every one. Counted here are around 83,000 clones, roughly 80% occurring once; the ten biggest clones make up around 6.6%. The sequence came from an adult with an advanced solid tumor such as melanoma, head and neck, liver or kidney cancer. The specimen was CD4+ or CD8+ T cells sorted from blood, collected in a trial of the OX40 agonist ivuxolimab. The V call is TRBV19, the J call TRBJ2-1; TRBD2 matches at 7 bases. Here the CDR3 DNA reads TGTGCCAGTAGTGGCCCGGGAGGAAACAATGAGCAGTTCTTC. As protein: CASSGPGGNNEQFF.